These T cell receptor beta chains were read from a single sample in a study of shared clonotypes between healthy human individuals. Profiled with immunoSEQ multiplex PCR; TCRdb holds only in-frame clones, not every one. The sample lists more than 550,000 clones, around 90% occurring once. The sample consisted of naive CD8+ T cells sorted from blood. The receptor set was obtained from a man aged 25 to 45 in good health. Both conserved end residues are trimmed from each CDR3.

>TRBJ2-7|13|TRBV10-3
AISESGDKSYEQY
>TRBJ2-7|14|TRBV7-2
ASSSSLDRDIHEQY
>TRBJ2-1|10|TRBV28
ASLDWRNEQF
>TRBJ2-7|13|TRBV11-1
ASSSPGAGVPEQY
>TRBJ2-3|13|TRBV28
ASSSPSLSREGLH
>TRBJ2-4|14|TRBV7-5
ASSYSGALAKNIQY
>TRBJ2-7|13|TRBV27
ASSLGAGGSYEQY
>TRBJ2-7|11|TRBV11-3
ASSFGASYEQY
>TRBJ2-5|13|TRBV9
ASSVVAGDSETQY
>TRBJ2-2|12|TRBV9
ASSVDTNTGELF
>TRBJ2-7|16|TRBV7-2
ASSPSPGQRRSWYEQY
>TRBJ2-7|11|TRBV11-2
ASSLGLRYEQY
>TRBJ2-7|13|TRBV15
ATSRVEGSSYEQY
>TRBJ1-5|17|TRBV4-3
ASSQPSPGQDLSNQPQH
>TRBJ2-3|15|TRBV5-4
ASSFGSSTKRTDTQY
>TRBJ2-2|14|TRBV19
ASNVRDTDRTGELF
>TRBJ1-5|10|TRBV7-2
ASSLGGQPQH
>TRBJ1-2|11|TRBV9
ASSVGGNYGYT
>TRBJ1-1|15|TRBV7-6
ASSPMGQKRMNTEAF
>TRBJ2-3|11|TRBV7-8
ASSQEGEDTQY
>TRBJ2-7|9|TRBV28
ASLGNYEQY
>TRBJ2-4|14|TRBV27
ASSIQGGIAKNIQY
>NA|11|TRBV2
ASSLGQSYEQY
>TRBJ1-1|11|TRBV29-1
SVDSTENTEAF
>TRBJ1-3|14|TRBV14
ASSHIPGSSGNTIY
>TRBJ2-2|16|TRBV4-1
ASSQDLMDRTTFGELF
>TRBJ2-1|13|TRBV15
ATSTLGVVDNEQF
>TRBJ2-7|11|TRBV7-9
ASSPTGVYEQY
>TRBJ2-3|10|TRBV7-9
ASSSRRSVQY
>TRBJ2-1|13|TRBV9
ASSVGTSLDNEQF
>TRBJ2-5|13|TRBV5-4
ASSSSGRGQETQY
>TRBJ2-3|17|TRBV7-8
ASSAPGLAGGRHPDTQY
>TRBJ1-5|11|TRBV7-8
ASSLGLSQPQH
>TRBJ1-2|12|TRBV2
ASSVQGAPDGYT
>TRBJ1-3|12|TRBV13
ATSPSENRGTIY
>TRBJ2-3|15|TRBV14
ASSQDPAGGGTDTQY
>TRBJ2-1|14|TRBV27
ASSLQTSGAYNEQF
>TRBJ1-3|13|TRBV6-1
ASGRQGPSGNTIY
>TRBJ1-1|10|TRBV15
ATSRVNTEAF
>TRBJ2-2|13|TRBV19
ASSIVGSLTGELF
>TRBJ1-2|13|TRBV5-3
ARSLLDLEGYGYT
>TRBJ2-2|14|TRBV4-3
ASSLQGGVDTGELF
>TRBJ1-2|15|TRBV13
ASSLGLLVGQNYGYT